A single sample is the source of the 18 T cell receptor beta chains below, sequenced in a study of T cell repertoires in cytomegalovirus infection. These receptors are not linked to any known antigen. Each CDR3 protein gets one entry after TCRdb re-called the reads with MiXCR. This table has about 60,000 distinct CDR3 sequences, approximately 36% appearing once. Sequencing was performed on PBMCs, sequenced either directly or after in vitro stimulation (not recorded which). The receptors stem from a human donor in good health (CMV status not recorded). Some clones in this sample may be carry-over from other donors' samples.

V and J are TRBV28 and TRBJ2-7; 7 bases map to TRBD1. This CDR3 has 15 residues. Germline assignment: CDR1 MDHEN and CDR2 SYDVKM. Germline trimming cut 8 bases from V and 4 bases from J; bases unmatched to any gene: 14. The CDR3, as DNA: TGTGCCAGCTCCAGTGTAGGGACAGTAGTGTACGAGCAGTACTTC. As protein: CASSSVGTVVYEQYF.

This rearrangement joins TRBV29-1 to TRBJ1-4; no definite D call. The CDR3 covers 12 residues. V lost 0 bases and J lost 12, with 11 bases in between. Looked up from germline, CDR1 is SQVTM and CDR2 is ANQGSEA. The CDR3 here is CSVEDQSGQLFF. In nucleotides, the CDR3 is TGCAGCGTTGAAGATCAGAGCGGGCAACTGTTTTTT.

This clonotype was picked up a small number of times. The gene calls are TRBV7-2 and TRBJ2-5; 7 bases line up with TRBD2. The CDR3 covers 14 residues. V shed 2 bases, J shed 4 bases, and the junction held 4 bases outside the gene matches. CDR1 and CDR2 (germline): SGHTA, FQGNSA. The CDR3, as DNA: TGTGCCAGCAGCTTACGGGGCGGGAGAGAGACCCAGTACTTC. Protein product: CASSLRGGRETQYF.

There are a few counts of this clonotype. The junction departs from germline at one end; a sequencing error may be responsible. The chain carries TRBV15 and TRBJ2-5; D is perhaps TRBD1 or TRBD2 (7 bases each). The CDR3 length is 13 residues. Germline V CDR1 and CDR2: LNHNV, YYDKDF (reference sequence). The CDR3 DNA reads TGTGCCACCAGCTACGACAGGGAGGGGGGTCTCGCCTTC. Protein: CATSYDREGGLAF.

Here the CDR3 reads CASSLSYSPSYNEQFF. In nucleotides, the CDR3 is TGTGCCAGCAGTTTATCTTACAGTCCCTCCTACAATGAGCAGTTCTTC. The V gene is TRBV27, the J gene TRBJ2-1; D remains ambiguous. Trimming took 0 bases from V and 0 from J, leaving 9 bases between them. Per the germline V gene, CDR1 is MNHEY and CDR2 is SMNVEV (reference sequence). There are 16 residues in the CDR3.

This clonotype has more than one count but fewer than ten. This chain joins TRBV7-2 and TRBJ1-1; no reliable D call. The CDR3 spans 13 residues. V dropped 1 base and J dropped 0 bases, with 3 bases sitting between them. CDR1 SGHTA and CDR2 FQGNSA come from the germline V gene. The CDR3 DNA follows: TGTGCCAGCAGCTTAGGCATGAACACTGAAGCTTTCTTT. The encoded protein is CASSLGMNTEAFF.

The gene calls are TRBV10-3 and TRBJ1-2; no clear D. V was trimmed by 7 bases and J by 3 bases, leaving 15 bases between them. Germline CDR1 is ENHRY and CDR2 is SYGVKD. The CDR3 sequence is 14 residues long. The CDR3: CAITANLGYYGYTF. DNA for the CDR3: TGTGCCATCACCGCAAATTTAGGATACTATGGCTACACCTTC.

This clonotype was observed a handful of times. The chain recombines TRBV12-3 or TRBV12-4 with TRBJ1-5; D is perhaps TRBD1 (6 bases). The CDR3 runs to 15 residues. V lost 2 bases and J 7 bases, leaving 15 bases between the germline ends. CDR3 bases: TGTGCCAGCAGTTTATGGTTCAGGGGAGGCCAGCCCCAGCATTTT. Translating it yields CASSLWFRGGQPQHF.

The gene calls are TRBV6-6 and TRBJ2-5, with D possibly TRBD2 on 6 matching bases. Per the germline V gene, CDR1 is MNHNY and CDR2 is SVGAGI (reference sequence). The ends were cut back, 7 bases at V and 5 bases at J, with 20 bases in the middle. This CDR3 has 15 residues. CDR3 protein: CASTTEGTRLETQYF. As DNA, the CDR3 is TGTGCCAGCACCACGGAGGGTACCAGATTGGAGACCCAGTACTTC.

The table lists this clonotype with many counts. The chain combines TRBV7-2 with TRBJ1-1; perhaps TRBD1 as D (6 bases). Per germline, CDR1 SGHTA and CDR2 FQGNSA. The CDR3 extends over 16 amino acids. V was pared by 1 base and J by 4 bases, with 16 bases between. Here the CDR3 DNA reads TGTGCCAGCAGCTTAGTGGGGGCCGCTAGTGGCACTGAAGCTTTCTTT. Translating it yields CASSLVGAASGTEAFF.

This clonotype was seen repeatedly, ten times or more. The chain has TRBV7-8 and TRBJ2-7, with TRBD2 matching 7 bases. The CDR3 has 16 amino acids. Germline CDR1 reads SGHVS; CDR2 reads FQNEAQ. Trimming cost V 4 bases and J 3 bases; bases outside gene matches: 12. The CDR3 DNA sequence: TGTGCCAGCAGCTACCGGGGAGGGTACAAAATCTACGAGCAGTACTTC. It translates to CASSYRGGYKIYEQYF.

The genes are TRBV7-6 and TRBJ1-1; 8 positions match TRBD1. The CDR3 has 17 amino acids. J gave up 4 bases and V 5 bases, and 15 bases lay outside the gene matches. In germline, CDR1 is SGHVS, CDR2 FNYEAQ. Here the CDR3 reads CASSQETGALSTTEAFF. The CDR3 DNA is TGTGCCAGCAGCCAGGAGACAGGGGCCCTTTCGACCACTGAAGCTTTCTTT.

A few counts support this clonotype. The chain has TRBV12-3 or TRBV12-4 and TRBJ2-2; D may be TRBD2 (6 bases). Trimming took off 5 bases at V and 0 bases at J, with 13 bases between the two ends. The CDR3 is made up of 16 amino acids. CDR3 sequence (DNA): TGTGCCAGCAGTCCCGGGGGAAGGTCGAACACCGGGGAGCTGTTTTTT. Protein sequence: CASSPGGRSNTGELFF.

The gene calls are TRBV20-1 and TRBJ2-1, with 10 bases matching TRBD2. CDR1 and CDR2 from the germline V gene are DFQATT and SNEGSKA (reference sequence). The V gene end was trimmed by 6 bases and the J gene end by 4 bases; junction bases not matched to a gene: 6. This CDR3 is built from 14 residues. CDR3 amino acids: CSAPSGGVYNEQFF. In DNA, the CDR3 is TGCAGTGCCCCGAGCGGGGGGGTATACAATGAGCAGTTCTTC.

This clonotype was counted many times. The chain combines TRBV5-6 with TRBJ1-2; 9 bases agree with TRBD1. The J segment lost 4 bases and the V segment lost 7 bases, leaving 5 bases of the junction unmatched. The length of the CDR3 is 13 residues. From germline, CDR1 is SGHDT and CDR2 YYEEEE. The DNA for the CDR3 is TGTGCCAGCGGGAGGGACAGGGTCTATGGCTACACCTTC. This encodes CASGRDRVYGYTF.

This sequence joins TRBV3-1 and TRBJ2-7; TRBD1 is a possible D gene (6 bases). The CDR3 has 14 residues. The germline CDR1 and CDR2 sequences are LGHDT and YNNKEL (reference sequence). V dropped 4 bases and J dropped 5 bases, with 15 bases sitting between them. CDR3 in amino acids: CASSRSGTTDEQYF. In DNA form, the CDR3 reads TGTGCCAGCAGCCGATCCGGGACAACGGACGAGCAGTACTTC.

The genes are TRBV18 and TRBJ2-1, with 7 bases that match TRBD1. CDR1 is KGHSH, CDR2 LQKENI, per germline. CDR3 length: 16 amino acids. V was clipped by 4 bases and J by 0 bases; unmatched bases: 6. CDR3 DNA: TGTGCCAGCTCACGTGGGGCAGGGGGCTCCTACAATGAGCAGTTCTTC. Translating gives CASSRGAGGSYNEQFF.

The chain is built from TRBV10-3 and TRBJ2-1, with D perhaps matching TRBD1 or TRBD2 (5 bases each). The CDR3 is 12 amino acids. V lost 2 bases and J lost 7, with 6 bases in between. In germline, CDR1 is ENHRY, CDR2 SYGVKD. The CDR3: CAISEGGNEQFF. The CDR3 DNA reads TGTGCCATCAGTGAGGGGGGAAATGAGCAGTTCTTC.